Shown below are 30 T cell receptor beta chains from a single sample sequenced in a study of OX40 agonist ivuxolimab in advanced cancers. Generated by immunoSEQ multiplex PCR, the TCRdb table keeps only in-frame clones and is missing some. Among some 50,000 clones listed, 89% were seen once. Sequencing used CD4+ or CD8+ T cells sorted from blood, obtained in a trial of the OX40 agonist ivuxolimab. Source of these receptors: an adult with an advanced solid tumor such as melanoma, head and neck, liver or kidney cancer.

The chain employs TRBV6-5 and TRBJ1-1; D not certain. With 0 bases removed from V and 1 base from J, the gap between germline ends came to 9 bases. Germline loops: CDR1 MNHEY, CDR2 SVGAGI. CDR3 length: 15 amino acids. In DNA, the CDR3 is TGTGCCAGCAGTTACTCAGCGGGGAGGAACACTGAAGCTTTCTTT. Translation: CASSYSAGRNTEAFF.

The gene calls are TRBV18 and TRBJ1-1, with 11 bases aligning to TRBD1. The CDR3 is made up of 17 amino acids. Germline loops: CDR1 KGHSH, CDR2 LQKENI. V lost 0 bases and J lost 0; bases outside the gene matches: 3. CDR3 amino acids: CASSPPGTGGMNTEAFF. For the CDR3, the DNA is TGTGCCAGCTCACCACCAGGGACAGGGGGGATGAACACTGAAGCTTTCTTT. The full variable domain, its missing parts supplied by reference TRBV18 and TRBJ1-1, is NAGVMQNPRHLVRRRGQEARLRCSPMKGHSHVYWYRQLPEEGLKFMVYLQKENIIDESGMPKERFSAEFPKEGPSILRIQQVVRGDSAAYFCASSPPGTGGMNTEAFFGQGTRLTVV.

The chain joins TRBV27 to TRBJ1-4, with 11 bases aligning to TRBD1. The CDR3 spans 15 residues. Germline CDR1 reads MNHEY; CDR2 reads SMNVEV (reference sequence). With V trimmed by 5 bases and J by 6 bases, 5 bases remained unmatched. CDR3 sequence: CASSPGTGGDEKLFF. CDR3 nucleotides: TGTGCCAGCAGTCCCGGGACAGGGGGAGATGAAAAACTGTTTTTT.

The DNA of the CDR3 is TGCGCCAGCAGCTATCCGGGGGGGTCCGGAGACGAGCAGTACTTC. Amino acids: CASSYPGGSGDEQYF. The chain couples TRBV5-1 to TRBJ2-7; the match to TRBD2 covers 8 bases. The CDR3 extends over 15 amino acids. Unmatched junction bases numbered 10, after V lost 3 bases and J lost 5 bases. The V gene's germline CDR1 is SGHRS and CDR2 YFSETQ.

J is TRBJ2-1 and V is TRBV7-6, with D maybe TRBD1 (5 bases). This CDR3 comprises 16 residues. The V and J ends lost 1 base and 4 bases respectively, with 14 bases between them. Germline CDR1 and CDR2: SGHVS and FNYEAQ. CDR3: CASSLDQGSGYNEQFF. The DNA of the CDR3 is TGTGCCAGCAGCTTAGATCAGGGATCGGGTTACAATGAGCAGTTCTTC.

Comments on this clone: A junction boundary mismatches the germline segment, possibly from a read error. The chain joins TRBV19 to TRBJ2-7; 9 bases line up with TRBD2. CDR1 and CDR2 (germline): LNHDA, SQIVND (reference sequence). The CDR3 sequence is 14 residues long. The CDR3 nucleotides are TGTGCTAGTAGTGGGAGCGGGGGGCTCCACGAGCAGTACTTC. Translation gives CASSGSGGLHEQYF.

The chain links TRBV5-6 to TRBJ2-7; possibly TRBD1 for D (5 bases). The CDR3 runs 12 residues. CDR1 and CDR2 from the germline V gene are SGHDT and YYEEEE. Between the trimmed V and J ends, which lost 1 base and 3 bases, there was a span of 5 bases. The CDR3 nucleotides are TGTGCCAGCAGCTTGACAGGCTACGAGCAGTACTTC. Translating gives CASSLTGYEQYF.

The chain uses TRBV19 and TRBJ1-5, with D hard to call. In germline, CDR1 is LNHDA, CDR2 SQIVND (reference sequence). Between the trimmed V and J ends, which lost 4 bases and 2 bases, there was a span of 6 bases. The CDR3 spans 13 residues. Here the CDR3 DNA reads TGTGCCAGTAGTAAGGCGGGCAATCAGCCCCAGCATTTT. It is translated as CASSKAGNQPQHF. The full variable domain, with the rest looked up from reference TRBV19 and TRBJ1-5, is DGGITQSPKYLFRKEGQNVTLSCEQNLNHDAMYWYRQDPGQGLRLIYYSQIVNDFQKGDIAEGYSVSREKKESFPLTVTSAQKNPTAFYLCASSKAGNQPQHFGDGTRLSIL.

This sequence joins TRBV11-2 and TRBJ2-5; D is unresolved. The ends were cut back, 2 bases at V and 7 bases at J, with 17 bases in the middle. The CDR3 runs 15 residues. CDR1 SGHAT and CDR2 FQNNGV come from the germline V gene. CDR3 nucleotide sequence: TGTGCCAGCAGCTTAAACTATGTCCCGGCAGGGACCCAGTACTTC. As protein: CASSLNYVPAGTQYF.

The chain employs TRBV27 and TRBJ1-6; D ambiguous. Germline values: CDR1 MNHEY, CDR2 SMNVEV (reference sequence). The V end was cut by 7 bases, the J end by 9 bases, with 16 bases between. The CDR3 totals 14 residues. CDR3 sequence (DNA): TGTGCCAGCACCAATCCTGGCTGGGGTTCACCCCTCCACTTT. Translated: CASTNPGWGSPLHF.

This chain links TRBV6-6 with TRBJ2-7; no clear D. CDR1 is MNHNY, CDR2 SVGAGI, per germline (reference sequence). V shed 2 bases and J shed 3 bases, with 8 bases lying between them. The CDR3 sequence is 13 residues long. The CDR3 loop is CASSYGTIYEQYF. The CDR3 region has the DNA TGTGCCAGCAGTTACGGTACGATCTACGAGCAGTACTTC.

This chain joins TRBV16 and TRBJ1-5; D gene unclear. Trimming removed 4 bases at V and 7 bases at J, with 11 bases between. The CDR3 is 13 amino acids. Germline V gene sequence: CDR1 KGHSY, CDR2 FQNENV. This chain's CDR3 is CASSPTGSQPQHF. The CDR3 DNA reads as TGTGCCAGCAGCCCTACGGGGAGCCAGCCCCAGCATTTT.

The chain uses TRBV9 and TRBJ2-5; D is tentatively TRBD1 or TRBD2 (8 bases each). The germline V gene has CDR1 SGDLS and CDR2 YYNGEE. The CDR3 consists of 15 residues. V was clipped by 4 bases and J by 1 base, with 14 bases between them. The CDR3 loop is CASSLAGTGQETQYF. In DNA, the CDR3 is TGTGCCAGCAGCTTAGCGGGGACAGGCCAAGAGACCCAGTACTTC. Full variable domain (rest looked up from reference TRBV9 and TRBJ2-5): DSGVTQTPKHLITATGQRVTLRCSPRSGDLSVYWYQQSLDQGLQFLIQYYNGEERAKGNILERFSAQQFPDLHSELNLSSLELGDSALYFCASSLAGTGQETQYFGPGTRLLVL.

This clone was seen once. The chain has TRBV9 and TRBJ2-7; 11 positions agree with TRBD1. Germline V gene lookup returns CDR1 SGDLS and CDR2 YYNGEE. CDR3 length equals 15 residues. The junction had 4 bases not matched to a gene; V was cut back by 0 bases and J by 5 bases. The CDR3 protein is CASSVEDRGLDEQYF. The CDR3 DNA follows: TGTGCCAGCAGCGTAGAGGACAGGGGGCTGGACGAGCAGTACTTC.

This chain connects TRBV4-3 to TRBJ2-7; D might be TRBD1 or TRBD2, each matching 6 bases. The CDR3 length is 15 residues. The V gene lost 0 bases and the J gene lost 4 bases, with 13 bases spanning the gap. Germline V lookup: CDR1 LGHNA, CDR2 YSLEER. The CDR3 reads CASSQDRLGGYEQYF. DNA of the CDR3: TGCGCCAGCAGCCAAGATCGCCTAGGGGGGTACGAGCAGTACTTC.

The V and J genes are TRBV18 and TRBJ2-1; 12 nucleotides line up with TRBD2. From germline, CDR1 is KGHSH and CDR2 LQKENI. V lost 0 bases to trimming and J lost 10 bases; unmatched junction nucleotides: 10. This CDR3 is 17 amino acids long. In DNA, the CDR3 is TGTGCCAGCTCACCACCGGTACTAGCGGGGGGTTCGGAGGAGCAGTTCTTC. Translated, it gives CASSPPVLAGGSEEQFF. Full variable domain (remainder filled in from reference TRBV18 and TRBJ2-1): NAGVMQNPRHLVRRRGQEARLRCSPMKGHSHVYWYRQLPEEGLKFMVYLQKENIIDESGMPKERFSAEFPKEGPSILRIQQVVRGDSAAYFCASSPPVLAGGSEEQFFGPGTRLTVL.

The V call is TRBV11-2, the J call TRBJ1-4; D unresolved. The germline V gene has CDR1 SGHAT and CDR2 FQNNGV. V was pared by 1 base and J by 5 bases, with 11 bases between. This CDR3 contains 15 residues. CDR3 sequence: CASSLGQPVNEKLFF. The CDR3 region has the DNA TGTGCCAGCAGCTTAGGTCAGCCCGTAAATGAAAAACTGTTTTTT.

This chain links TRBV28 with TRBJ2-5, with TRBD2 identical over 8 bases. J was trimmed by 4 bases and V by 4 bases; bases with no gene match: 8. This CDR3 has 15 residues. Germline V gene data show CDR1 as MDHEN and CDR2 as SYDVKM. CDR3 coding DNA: TGTGCCAGCAGTTCCAACGGGAGGGCCCCAGAGACCCAGTACTTC. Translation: CASSSNGRAPETQYF.

The CDR3: CASSQDLIAGGLLSYNEQFF. CDR3 bases: TGCGCCAGCAGCCAAGATTTGATAGCGGGGGGATTGTTATCCTACAATGAGCAGTTCTTC. The chain recombines TRBV4-3 with TRBJ2-1; 10 bases are shared with TRBD2. V lost 0 bases, J lost 1 base, and 12 bases stayed unmatched. The germline gives CDR1 LGHNA, CDR2 YSLEER. The CDR3 length is 20 residues.

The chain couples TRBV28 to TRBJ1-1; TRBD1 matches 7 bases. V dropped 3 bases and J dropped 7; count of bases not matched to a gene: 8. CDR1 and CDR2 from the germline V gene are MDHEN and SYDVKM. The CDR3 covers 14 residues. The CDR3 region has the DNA TGTGCCAGCAGTTTTCGGGGACAGAGGTATGAAGCTTTCTTT. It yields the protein CASSFRGQRYEAFF.

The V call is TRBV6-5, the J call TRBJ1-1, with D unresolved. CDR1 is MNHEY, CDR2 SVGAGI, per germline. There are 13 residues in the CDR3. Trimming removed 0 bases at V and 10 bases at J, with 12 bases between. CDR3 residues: CASSYSVSGGAFF. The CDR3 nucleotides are TGTGCCAGCAGTTACTCGGTTTCAGGAGGAGCTTTCTTT.

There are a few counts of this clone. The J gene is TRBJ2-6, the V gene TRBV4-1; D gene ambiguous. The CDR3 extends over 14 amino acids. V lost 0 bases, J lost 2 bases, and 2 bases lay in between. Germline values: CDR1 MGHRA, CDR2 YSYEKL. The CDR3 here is CASSQDPGANVLTF. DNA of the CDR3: TGCGCCAGCAGCCAAGATCCTGGGGCCAACGTCCTGACTTTC.

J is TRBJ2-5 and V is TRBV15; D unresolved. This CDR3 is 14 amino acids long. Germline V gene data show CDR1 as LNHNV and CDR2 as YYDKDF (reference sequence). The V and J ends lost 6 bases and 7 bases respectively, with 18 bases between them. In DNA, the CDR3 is TGTGCCACCAGGGCCAAGGGCAACTTGGGGACCCAGTACTTC. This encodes CATRAKGNLGTQYF.

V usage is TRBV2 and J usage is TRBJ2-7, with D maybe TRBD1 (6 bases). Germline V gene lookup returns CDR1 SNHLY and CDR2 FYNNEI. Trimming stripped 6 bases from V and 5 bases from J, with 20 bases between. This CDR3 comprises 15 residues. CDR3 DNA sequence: TGTGCCAGCAGCCTCCCGGACAGTACCGTTAACGAGCAGTACTTC. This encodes CASSLPDSTVNEQYF.

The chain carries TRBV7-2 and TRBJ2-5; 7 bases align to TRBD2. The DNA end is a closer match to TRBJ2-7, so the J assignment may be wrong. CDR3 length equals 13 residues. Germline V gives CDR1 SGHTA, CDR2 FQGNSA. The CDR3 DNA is TGTGCCAGCAGCTTATTTAGCGGGTACGAGCAGTACTTC. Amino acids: CASSLFSGYEQYF.

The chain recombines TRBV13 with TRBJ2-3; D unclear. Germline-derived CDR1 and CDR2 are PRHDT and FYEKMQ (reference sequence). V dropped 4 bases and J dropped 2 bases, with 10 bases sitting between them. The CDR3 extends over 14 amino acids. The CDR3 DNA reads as TGTGCCAGCAGCTCGGACGAAGTCACAGATACGCAGTATTTT. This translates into CASSSDEVTDTQYF.

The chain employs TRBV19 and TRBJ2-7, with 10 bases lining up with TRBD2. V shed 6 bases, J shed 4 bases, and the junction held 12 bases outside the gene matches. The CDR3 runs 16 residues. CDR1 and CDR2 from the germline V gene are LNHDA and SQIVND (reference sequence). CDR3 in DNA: TGTGCCAGTAGCATTAGCGGGAGGCCAAACGTATACGAGCAGTACTTC. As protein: CASSISGRPNVYEQYF.

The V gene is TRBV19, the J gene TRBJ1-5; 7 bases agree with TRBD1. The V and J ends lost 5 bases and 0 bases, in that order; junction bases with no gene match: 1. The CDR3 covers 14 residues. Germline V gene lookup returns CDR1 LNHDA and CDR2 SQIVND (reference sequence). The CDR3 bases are TGTGCCAGTAGTTACAGGGGTAGCAATCAGCCCCAGCATTTT. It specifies CASSYRGSNQPQHF.

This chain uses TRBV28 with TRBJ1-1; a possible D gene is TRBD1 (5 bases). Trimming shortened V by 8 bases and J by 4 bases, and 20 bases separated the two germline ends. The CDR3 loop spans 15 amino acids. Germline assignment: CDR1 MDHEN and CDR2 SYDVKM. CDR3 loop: CASRGIVLGGTEAFF. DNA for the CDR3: TGTGCCAGCCGCGGCATTGTCCTTGGGGGCACTGAAGCTTTCTTT.

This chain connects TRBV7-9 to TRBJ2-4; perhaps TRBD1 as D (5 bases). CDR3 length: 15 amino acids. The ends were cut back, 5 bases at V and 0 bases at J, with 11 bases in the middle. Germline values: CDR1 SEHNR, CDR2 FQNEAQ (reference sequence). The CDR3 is CASSDSGLAKNIQYF. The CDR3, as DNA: TGTGCCAGCAGCGATTCAGGGCTAGCCAAAAACATTCAGTACTTC.